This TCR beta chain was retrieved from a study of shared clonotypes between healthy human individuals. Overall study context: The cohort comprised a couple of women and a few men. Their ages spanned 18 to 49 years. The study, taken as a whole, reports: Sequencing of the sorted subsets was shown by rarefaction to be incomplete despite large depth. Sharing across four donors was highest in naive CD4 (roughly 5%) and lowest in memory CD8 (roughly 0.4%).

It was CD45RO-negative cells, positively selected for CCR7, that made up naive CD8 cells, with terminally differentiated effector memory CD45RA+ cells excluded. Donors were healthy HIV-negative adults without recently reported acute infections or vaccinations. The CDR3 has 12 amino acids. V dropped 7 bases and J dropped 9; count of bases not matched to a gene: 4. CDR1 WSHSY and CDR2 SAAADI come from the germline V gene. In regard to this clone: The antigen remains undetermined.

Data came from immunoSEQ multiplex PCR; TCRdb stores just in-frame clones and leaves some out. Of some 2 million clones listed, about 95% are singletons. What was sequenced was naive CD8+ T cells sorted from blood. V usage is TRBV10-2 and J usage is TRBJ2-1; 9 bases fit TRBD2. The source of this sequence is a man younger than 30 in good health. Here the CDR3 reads CASTISGGEQFF. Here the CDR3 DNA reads TGCGCCAGCACGATTAGCGGGGGTGAGCAGTTCTTC.